A selection of T cell receptor beta chains follows, all from one sample in a study of identical twins. In TCRdb, the 5' RACE reads were re-called with MiXCR into one record per CDR3 protein. This table holds roughly 720,000 distinct CDR3 sequences, about 20% found once. These records were also assigned to another study, of T cells expressing NK-cell markers.

The sequenced sample was PBMCs. The receptors stem from a woman aged 18 to 35 in good health. The CDR3 runs from the conserved cysteine through the conserved F or W. Each record gives: J gene, D gene, clone size, V gene, CDR3 protein, CDR3 DNA. The D gene is left open where the match is weak. Not every row has a clone size; where given, it reads once, few, many or a size class.

J gene: TRBJ2-1
D gene: TRBD1
clone size: few
V gene: TRBV12-5
CDR3 protein: CASAPGTGDEQFF
CDR3 DNA: TGTGCTAGTGCTCCTGGGACAGGGGATGAGCAGTTCTTC

J gene: TRBJ1-4
D gene: NA
clone size: NA
V gene: TRBV28
CDR3 protein: CASSPQGGLDEKLFF
CDR3 DNA: TGTGCCAGCAGTCCTCAAGGGGGGTTGGATGAAAAACTGTTTTTT

J gene: TRBJ2-5
D gene: NA
clone size: NA
V gene: TRBV11-3
CDR3 protein: CASSQGRVLETQYF
CDR3 DNA: TGTGCCAGCAGCCAAGGGCGGGTGCTAGAGACCCAGTACTTC

J gene: TRBJ2-7
D gene: TRBD1
clone size: NA
V gene: TRBV5-5
CDR3 protein: CASSPMGEGQGTYEQYF
CDR3 DNA: TGTGCCAGCAGCCCCATGGGTGAAGGACAGGGGACCTACGAGCAGTACTTC

J gene: TRBJ2-5
D gene: TRBD1
clone size: few
V gene: TRBV2
CDR3 protein: CASRGDRIQETQYF
CDR3 DNA: TGTGCCAGCAGGGGGGACAGAATACAAGAGACCCAGTACTTC

J gene: TRBJ1-1
D gene: NA
clone size: NA
V gene: TRBV2
CDR3 protein: CAPGRRTEAFF
CDR3 DNA: TGTGCCCCAGGACGAAGGACTGAAGCTTTCTTT

J gene: TRBJ2-1
D gene: TRBD2
clone size: NA
V gene: TRBV2
CDR3 protein: CASRTSGSEWFF
CDR3 DNA: TGTGCCAGCAGGACTAGCGGGAGCGAATGGTTCTTC

J gene: TRBJ1-1
D gene: TRBD1
clone size: few
V gene: TRBV20-1
CDR3 protein: CSAEQGAAEAFF
CDR3 DNA: TGCAGTGCAGAACAGGGGGCAGCTGAAGCTTTCTTT

J gene: TRBJ2-7
D gene: NA
clone size: few
V gene: TRBV12-3/TRBV12-4
CDR3 protein: CASSLDRPPDEQYF
CDR3 DNA: TGTGCCAGCAGTTTAGACAGGCCCCCCGACGAGCAGTACTTC

J gene: TRBJ2-3
D gene: NA
clone size: NA
V gene: TRBV12-3/TRBV12-4
CDR3 protein: CASSLLTLDRDGTQYF
CDR3 DNA: TGTGCCAGCAGTTTACTCACACTAGACCGCGATGGTACGCAGTATTTT

J gene: TRBJ2-1
D gene: NA
clone size: NA
V gene: TRBV12-3/TRBV12-4
CDR3 protein: CASSLLGIRRFF
CDR3 DNA: TGTGCCAGCAGTTTACTTGGAATCCGGCGGTTCTTC

J gene: TRBJ1-5
D gene: NA
clone size: once
V gene: TRBV12-3/TRBV12-4
CDR3 protein: CASSLRVSGSNQLQHF
CDR3 DNA: TGTGCCAGCAGTTTACGGGTGAGTGGTAGCAATCAGCTCCAGCATTTT

J gene: TRBJ2-1
D gene: TRBD2
clone size: few
V gene: TRBV7-9
CDR3 protein: CASSPSRGGNNEQFF
CDR3 DNA: TGTGCCAGCAGCCCCTCCCGGGGGGGGAACAATGAGCAGTTCTTC

J gene: TRBJ2-1
D gene: TRBD2
clone size: NA
V gene: TRBV24-1
CDR3 protein: CATSDEGTSGDNEQFF
CDR3 DNA: TGTGCCACCAGTGATGAGGGGACTAGCGGGGACAATGAGCAGTTCTTC

J gene: TRBJ1-4
D gene: NA
clone size: few
V gene: TRBV27
CDR3 protein: CASSFQDQGKLFF
CDR3 DNA: TGTGCCAGCAGTTTTCAAGACCAGGGAAAACTGTTTTTT

J gene: TRBJ2-3
D gene: TRBD2
clone size: NA
V gene: TRBV20-1
CDR3 protein: CSALAASISTDTQYF
CDR3 DNA: TGCAGTGCGCTAGCGGCTTCGATAAGCACAGATACGCAGTATTTT

J gene: TRBJ2-2
D gene: NA
clone size: NA
V gene: TRBV5-6
CDR3 protein: CASSFGLRAAGELFF
CDR3 DNA: TGTGCCAGCAGCTTCGGACTCCGGGCCGCCGGGGAGCTGTTTTTT

J gene: TRBJ2-5
D gene: NA
clone size: NA
V gene: TRBV10-3
CDR3 protein: CAISERQPTQETQYF
CDR3 DNA: TGTGCCATCAGTGAGAGGCAGCCCACACAAGAGACCCAGTACTTC

J gene: TRBJ2-5
D gene: NA
clone size: NA
V gene: TRBV20-1
CDR3 protein: CSAKEGGETQYF
CDR3 DNA: TGCAGTGCTAAGGAGGGGGGAGAGACCCAGTACTTC

J gene: TRBJ2-7
D gene: TRBD2
clone size: many
V gene: TRBV12-3/TRBV12-4
CDR3 protein: CASSLRDYSYEQYF
CDR3 DNA: TGTGCCAGCAGTTTAAGGGACTACTCCTACGAGCAGTACTTC

J gene: TRBJ2-6
D gene: TRBD1
clone size: NA
V gene: TRBV9
CDR3 protein: CASSVAQGARTGANVLTF
CDR3 DNA: TGTGCCAGCAGCGTAGCGCAGGGGGCGAGGACTGGGGCCAACGTCCTGACTTTC

J gene: TRBJ2-5
D gene: NA
clone size: few
V gene: TRBV20-1
CDR3 protein: CSALQGQETQYF
CDR3 DNA: TGCAGTGCTCTACAGGGTCAAGAGACCCAGTACTTC

J gene: TRBJ2-5
D gene: TRBD1
clone size: few
V gene: TRBV4-3
CDR3 protein: CASSLGTGEGETQYF
CDR3 DNA: TGCGCCAGCAGCCTAGGGACAGGGGAAGGAGAGACCCAGTACTTC

J gene: TRBJ1-2
D gene: NA
clone size: few
V gene: TRBV5-1
CDR3 protein: CASSSPGTSYGYTF
CDR3 DNA: TGCGCCAGCAGCTCCCCGGGCACCTCCTATGGCTACACCTTC

J gene: TRBJ2-7
D gene: TRBD1
clone size: NA
V gene: TRBV20-1
CDR3 protein: CSARGNRGPYEQYF
CDR3 DNA: TGCAGTGCTAGAGGGAACAGGGGGCCCTACGAGCAGTACTTC

J gene: TRBJ2-7
D gene: NA
clone size: NA
V gene: TRBV12-3/TRBV12-4
CDR3 protein: CASSSPRTVALHEQYF
CDR3 DNA: TGTGCCAGCAGCTCTCCTCGGACAGTGGCGCTCCACGAGCAGTACTTC

J gene: TRBJ2-7
D gene: NA
clone size: NA
V gene: TRBV20-1
CDR3 protein: CSARGQGNSYEQYF
CDR3 DNA: TGCAGTGCTAGGGGGCAGGGTAACTCCTACGAGCAGTACTTC

J gene: TRBJ1-5
D gene: TRBD1
clone size: NA
V gene: TRBV20-1
CDR3 protein: CSARRDRGNQPQHF
CDR3 DNA: TGCAGTGCTAGAAGGGACAGGGGCAATCAGCCCCAGCATTTT

J gene: TRBJ2-1
D gene: TRBD2
clone size: many
V gene: TRBV27
CDR3 protein: CASSLSGTSENNEQFF
CDR3 DNA: TGTGCCAGCAGTTTATCGGGGACTAGCGAGAACAATGAGCAGTTCTTC

J gene: TRBJ2-4
D gene: NA
clone size: NA
V gene: TRBV2
CDR3 protein: CASTGGLAKNIQYF
CDR3 DNA: TGTGCCAGCACGGGCGGACTAGCCAAAAACATTCAGTACTTC

J gene: TRBJ2-1
D gene: NA
clone size: few
V gene: TRBV6-2/TRBV6-3
CDR3 protein: CASSYQDSTYNEQFF
CDR3 DNA: TGTGCCAGCAGTTACCAGGACAGCACCTACAATGAGCAGTTCTTC

J gene: TRBJ2-1
D gene: NA
clone size: NA
V gene: TRBV12-3/TRBV12-4
CDR3 protein: CASSATGQYNDEQFF
CDR3 DNA: TGTGCCAGCAGTGCCACCGGTCAGTACAATGATGAGCAGTTCTTC

J gene: TRBJ2-7
D gene: NA
clone size: NA
V gene: TRBV9
CDR3 protein: CASSVDPQGFYEQYF
CDR3 DNA: TGTGCCAGCAGCGTAGACCCCCAGGGCTTCTACGAGCAGTACTTC

J gene: TRBJ2-2
D gene: NA
clone size: many
V gene: TRBV15
CDR3 protein: CATSRLGTIGELFF
CDR3 DNA: TGTGCCACCAGCCGGTTGGGCACGATCGGGGAGCTGTTTTTT

J gene: TRBJ2-7
D gene: NA
clone size: NA
V gene: TRBV20-1
CDR3 protein: CSAARAQGSYEQYF
CDR3 DNA: TGCAGTGCCGCCCGGGCTCAGGGTTCCTACGAGCAGTACTTC

J gene: TRBJ2-7
D gene: NA
clone size: few
V gene: TRBV20-1
CDR3 protein: CSARTGKEQYF
CDR3 DNA: TGCAGTGCTAGGACTGGCAAGGAGCAGTACTTC

J gene: TRBJ1-1
D gene: NA
clone size: NA
V gene: TRBV7-2
CDR3 protein: CASSLVDLNTEAFF
CDR3 DNA: TGTGCCAGCAGCTTAGTTGACCTGAACACTGAAGCTTTCTTT

J gene: TRBJ2-3
D gene: NA
clone size: NA
V gene: TRBV7-2
CDR3 protein: CASSLVYSGRGTDTQYF
CDR3 DNA: TGTGCCAGCAGCTTAGTATACAGCGGAAGAGGCACAGATACGCAGTATTTT

J gene: TRBJ2-2
D gene: NA
clone size: NA
V gene: TRBV7-6
CDR3 protein: CASSLAGLRKNTGELFF
CDR3 DNA: TGTGCCAGCAGCTTAGCAGGGTTAAGGAAGAACACCGGGGAGCTGTTTTTT

J gene: TRBJ2-7
D gene: NA
clone size: few
V gene: TRBV6-1
CDR3 protein: CASSRTSKGTYEQYF
CDR3 DNA: TGTGCCAGCAGTCGGACCTCCAAGGGGACCTACGAGCAGTACTTC

J gene: TRBJ1-5
D gene: NA
clone size: few
V gene: TRBV6-1
CDR3 protein: CASRKYLEGQPQHF
CDR3 DNA: TGTGCCAGCAGAAAGTACTTGGAGGGTCAGCCCCAGCATTTT

J gene: TRBJ2-7
D gene: NA
clone size: few
V gene: TRBV30
CDR3 protein: CAWSGASLEQYF
CDR3 DNA: TGTGCCTGGAGCGGGGCGTCCTTAGAGCAGTACTTC

J gene: TRBJ2-7
D gene: TRBD1
clone size: few
V gene: TRBV5-1
CDR3 protein: CASNVYPGTGTTYEQYF
CDR3 DNA: TGCGCCAGCAACGTTTACCCCGGGACAGGTACCACCTACGAGCAGTACTTC